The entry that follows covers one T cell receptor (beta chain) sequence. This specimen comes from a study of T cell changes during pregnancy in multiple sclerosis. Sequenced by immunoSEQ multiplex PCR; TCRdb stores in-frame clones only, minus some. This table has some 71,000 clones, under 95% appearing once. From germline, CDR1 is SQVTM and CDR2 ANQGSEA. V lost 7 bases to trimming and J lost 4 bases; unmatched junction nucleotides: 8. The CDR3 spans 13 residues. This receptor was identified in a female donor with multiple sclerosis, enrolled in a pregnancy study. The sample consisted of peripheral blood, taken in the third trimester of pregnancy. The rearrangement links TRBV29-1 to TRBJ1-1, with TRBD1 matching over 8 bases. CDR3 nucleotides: TGCAGCGCCATGGGACAGGAAGCCACTGAAGCTTTCTTT. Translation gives CSAMGQEATEAFF. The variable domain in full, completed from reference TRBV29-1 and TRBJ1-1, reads SAVISQKPSRDICQRGTSLTIQCQVDSQVTMMFWYRQQPGQSLTLIATANQGSEATYESGFVIDKFPISRPNLTFSTLTVSNMSPEDSSIYLCSAMGQEATEAFFGQGTRLTVV.